The T cell receptor (beta chain) under discussion was sequenced for a study of T cell responses to AZD1222 COVID-19 vaccine. The V gene end was trimmed by 5 bases and the J gene end by 6 bases; junction bases not matched to a gene: 15. Germline V gene lookup returns CDR1 SGHTA and CDR2 FQGNSA. CDR3 length: 18 residues. Assay: immunoSEQ multiplex PCR; the TCRdb copy retains only in-frame clones and omits some. The data show tens of thousands of clones, about 91% seen once. Material: peripheral blood, obtained on day 0 of AZD1222 vaccination. The receptor was derived from an adult in good health. The chain employs TRBV7-2 and TRBJ1-4, with 10 bases that match TRBD1. The CDR3 DNA is TGTGCCAGCAGCCCTAGTCTGACAGGGGGCGCCCGGTATGAAAAACTGTTTTTT. Its translation is CASSPSLTGGARYEKLFF. Complete variable domain (other parts from reference TRBV7-2 and TRBJ1-4): GAGVSQSPSNKVTEKGKDVELRCDPISGHTALYWYRQSLGQGLEFLIYFQGNSAPDKSGLPSDRFSAERTGGSVSTLTIQRTQQEDSAVYLCASSPSLTGGARYEKLFFGSGTQLSVL.